Following are 27 T cell receptor beta chains from one sample sequenced in a study of Ad26.COV2.S vaccination and SARS-CoV-2 variants. Treatment indicated: some 20 received Ad26.COV2.S at low or high dose, single or two shots; 5 received placebo; per-sample allocation not given. On day 63 after the first injection, vaccine and placebo recipients gave samples. Produced via immunoSEQ multiplex PCR; TCRdb's table is partial and in-frame only. The sample has around 320,000 clones, about nine tenths seen once. This sample comprised peripheral blood, obtained in a trial of Ad26.COV2.S vaccine versus placebo. Receptors were obtained from a person between 18 and 65 years old who received the Ad26.COV2.S COVID-19 vaccine or a placebo.

The J gene is TRBJ1-1, the V gene TRBV6-6; tentatively, D is TRBD1 (5 bases). V was pared by 5 bases and J by 7 bases, with 14 bases between. Germline V CDR1 and CDR2: MNHNY, SVGAGI (reference sequence). This CDR3 region has 13 residues. The CDR3 sequence: CASSTPGLSEAFF. DNA for the CDR3: TGTGCCAGCAGTACCCCGGGACTTAGTGAAGCTTTCTTT.

J is TRBJ1-1 and V is TRBV6-5, with no clear D. Germline CDR1 MNHEY, CDR2 SVGAGI. This CDR3 has 16 amino acids. V lost 2 bases and J 0 bases, leaving 13 bases between the germline ends. The CDR3 loop is CASSYSQVTMNTEAFF. The CDR3 coding sequence is TGTGCCAGCAGTTACAGTCAGGTGACAATGAACACTGAAGCTTTCTTT.

V and J are TRBV5-6 and TRBJ1-1; D ambiguous. Germline CDR1 SGHDT, CDR2 YYEEEE. V was pared by 1 base and J by 4 bases, with 5 bases between. The CDR3 loop spans 12 amino acids. In DNA form, the CDR3 reads TGTGCCAGCAGCTTGATAACCACTGAAGCTTTCTTT. Its protein product is CASSLITTEAFF.

This clone has only one observation. The chain recombines TRBV4-2 with TRBJ2-1; 8 bases match TRBD2. The trim removed 1 base at V and 7 bases at J, leaving 12 bases unmatched. Germline-derived CDR1 and CDR2 are LGHNA and YNFKEQ. CDR3 size: 17 residues. CDR3 DNA: TGTGCCAGCAGCCAAGCCCCGACTAGCGCTGGGGGAAATGAGCAGTTCTTC. It specifies CASSQAPTSAGGNEQFF.

The chain joins TRBV9 to TRBJ1-4; no firm D call. Germline lookup yields CDR1 SGDLS and CDR2 YYNGEE. This CDR3 is built from 14 residues. Trimming removed 3 bases from V and 7 bases from J, with 13 bases in between. The CDR3 protein is CASSADMWSEKLFF. The CDR3 nucleotides read TGTGCCAGCAGCGCCGACATGTGGAGTGAAAAACTGTTTTTT.

The chain has TRBV7-9 and TRBJ2-7; 10 positions match TRBD1. The CDR3 sequence is 15 residues long. Per the germline V gene, CDR1 is SEHNR and CDR2 is FQNEAQ (reference sequence). The trim removed 6 bases at V and 3 bases at J, leaving 8 bases unmatched. DNA of the CDR3: TGTGCCAGCAGTCCAGGGACAGGGGTTTACTACGAGCAGTACTTC. This codes for CASSPGTGVYYEQYF.

The chain couples TRBV11-3 to TRBJ2-3; TRBD2 aligns across 12 bases. There are 17 residues in the CDR3. Trimming cost V 5 bases and J 1 base; bases outside gene matches: 7. CDR1 is SGHNT, CDR2 YENEEA, per germline. The CDR3 DNA reads TGTGCCAGCAGCATTTCTAGCGGGGGGGCCGGCACAGATACGCAGTATTTT. It translates to CASSISSGGAGTDTQYF.

This chain links TRBV6-5 with TRBJ2-7, with 9 bases that match TRBD1. CDR1 is MNHEY, CDR2 SVGAGI, per germline. V shed 8 bases and J 9 bases; nucleotides not matched to a gene: 8. The CDR3 totals 12 residues. CDR3 sequence reads: CASCRQGVRQYF. CDR3 DNA sequence: TGTGCCAGCTGCAGACAGGGGGTTAGGCAGTACTTC.

The chain employs TRBV27 and TRBJ2-5; the D gene could be TRBD1 or TRBD2 (5 bases each). The CDR3 runs 13 residues. V was clipped by 8 bases and J by 2 bases, with 12 bases between them. From germline, CDR1 is MNHEY and CDR2 SMNVEV (reference sequence). CDR3 nucleotides: TGTGCCAGCGGGGGACGTCTACAAGAGACCCAGTACTTC. Amino acid sequence: CASGGRLQETQYF.

The V call is TRBV4-3, the J call TRBJ2-5; 10 bases are a match to TRBD2. V lost 4 bases, J lost 5 bases, and 7 bases stayed unmatched. The germline gives CDR1 LGHNA, CDR2 YSLEER. The CDR3 extends over 15 amino acids. CDR3 DNA: TGCGCCAGCAGCCCGGGACTAGCGATGTCGGAGACCCAGTACTTC. Translation: CASSPGLAMSETQYF.

This clone was detected once. The chain couples TRBV5-1 to TRBJ2-7; D gene ambiguous. CDR1 and CDR2 from the germline V gene are SGHRS and YFSETQ. V lost 4 bases, J lost 0 bases, and 17 bases lay in between. This CDR3 contains 16 residues. CDR3 protein: CASSNHDTANSYEQYF. The CDR3 DNA is TGCGCCAGCAGCAACCATGACACGGCTAACTCCTACGAGCAGTACTTC. Drawing the rest from reference TRBV5-1 and TRBJ2-7, the complete variable domain is KAGVTQTPRYLIKTRGQQVTLSCSPISGHRSVSWYQQTPGQGLQFLFEYFSETQRNKGNFPGRFSGRQFSNSRSEMNVSTLELGDSALYLCASSNHDTANSYEQYFGPGTRLTVT.

The V gene is TRBV18, the J gene TRBJ1-2, with TRBD1 identical over 7 bases. This CDR3 has 14 amino acids. The V gene's germline CDR1 is KGHSH and CDR2 LQKENI. V shed 3 bases and J 4 bases; nucleotides not matched to a gene: 5. The DNA of the CDR3 is TGTGCCAGCTCACCGAACCGGGACAGCTATGGCTACACCTTC. As protein: CASSPNRDSYGYTF.

The CDR3 DNA reads as TGTGCCATCAGTGACGGGTACGAGCAGTACTTC. Its protein is CAISDGYEQYF. The V and J genes are TRBV10-3 and TRBJ2-7; D call uncertain. Germline V gene data show CDR1 as ENHRY and CDR2 as SYGVKD. Trimming pared 3 bases from V and 4 bases from J, leaving 4 bases between. The CDR3 contains 11 residues.

This clone was detected only once. This chain uses TRBV6-5 with TRBJ1-2; D call uncertain. V was pared by 7 bases and J by 2 bases, with 14 bases between. The CDR3 consists of 14 residues. CDR1 and CDR2 from the germline V gene are MNHEY and SVGAGI. CDR3 in amino acids: CASTPWAGNYGYTF. The CDR3 DNA sequence: TGTGCCAGCACCCCCTGGGCGGGAAACTATGGCTACACCTTC.

The V gene is TRBV6-5, the J gene TRBJ1-1; 7 nucleotides align to TRBD1. V shed 6 bases and J 10 bases; nucleotides not matched to a gene: 11. Germline CDR1 is MNHEY and CDR2 is SVGAGI. The CDR3 has 13 amino acids. The CDR3 DNA reads as TGTGCCAGCAGGTGGGAACACAGGGGTACAGCTTTCTTT. This sequence encodes CASRWEHRGTAFF.

The CDR3 coding sequence is TGTGCCAGCAGCTTAGCGGGGGCCCTTAACAATGAGCAGTTCTTC. It yields the protein CASSLAGALNNEQFF. The chain is built from TRBV7-2 and TRBJ2-1; maybe TRBD1 (6 bases). This CDR3 spans 15 amino acids. Trimming removed 0 bases at V and 5 bases at J, with 11 bases between. Germline CDR1 is SGHTA and CDR2 is FQGNSA. Drawing the rest from reference TRBV7-2 and TRBJ2-1, the complete variable domain is GAGVSQSPSNKVTEKGKDVELRCDPISGHTALYWYRQSLGQGLEFLIYFQGNSAPDKSGLPSDRFSAERTGGSVSTLTIQRTQQEDSAVYLCASSLAGALNNEQFFGPGTRLTVL.

The V call is TRBV11-3, the J call TRBJ2-7; D is perhaps TRBD2 (6 bases). V lost 5 bases, J lost 2 bases, and 16 bases lay in between. Germline values: CDR1 SGHNT, CDR2 YENEEA. The CDR3 spans 15 residues. CDR3 sequence: CASSNGGDQPYEQYF. In DNA form, the CDR3 reads TGTGCCAGCAGCAACGGGGGAGACCAACCCTACGAGCAGTACTTC.

This chain joins TRBV12-3 or TRBV12-4 and TRBJ1-6; no reliable D call. The CDR3 has 13 amino acids. V was clipped by 2 bases and J by 9 bases, with 8 bases between them. In DNA form, the CDR3 reads TGTGCCAGCAGTTTAATGGGGAGTTCACCCCTCCACTTT. Translating it yields CASSLMGSSPLHF.

This chain connects TRBV7-2 to TRBJ1-1; no clear D. The V end was cut by 1 base, the J end by 3 bases, with 6 bases between. Germline CDR1 reads SGHTA; CDR2 reads FQGNSA. CDR3 size: 13 residues. The CDR3 here is CASSLGGDTEAFF. CDR3 nucleotide sequence: TGTGCCAGCAGCTTAGGCGGGGACACTGAAGCTTTCTTT.

The chain carries TRBV30 and TRBJ1-5; D remains unclear. The germline V gene encodes CDR1 GTSNPN and CDR2 SVGIG (reference sequence). The CDR3 has 14 residues. V was trimmed by 3 bases and J by 4 bases, leaving 13 bases between them. The CDR3 coding sequence is TGTGCCTGGAGGGCTCCATCCCTGAATCAGCCCCAGCATTTT. Translated, it gives CAWRAPSLNQPQHF. Looking up the rest from reference TRBV30 and TRBJ1-5 gives the full variable domain: SQTIHQWPATLVQPVGSPLSLECTVEGTSNPNLYWYRQAAGRGLQLLFYSVGIGQISSEVPQNLSASRPQDRQFILSSKKLLLSDSGFYLCAWRAPSLNQPQHFGDGTRLSIL.

This clone came up once. The chain has TRBV29-1 and TRBJ1-1; a weak D match, TRBD1 (6 bases). Trimming stripped 6 bases from V and 3 bases from J, with 17 bases between. The CDR3 spans 14 residues. Germline-derived CDR1 and CDR2 are SQVTM and ANQGSEA. The CDR3 DNA follows: TGCAGCGTCCTGCGGCGGGGGGCGGACACTGAAGCTTTCTTT. This gives the protein CSVLRRGADTEAFF. Looking up the rest from reference TRBV29-1 and TRBJ1-1 gives the full variable domain: SAVISQKPSRDICQRGTSLTIQCQVDSQVTMMFWYRQQPGQSLTLIATANQGSEATYESGFVIDKFPISRPNLTFSTLTVSNMSPEDSSIYLCSVLRRGADTEAFFGQGTRLTVV.

This sequence joins TRBV2 and TRBJ2-2; TRBD2 matches at 8 bases. The germline V gene encodes CDR1 SNHLY and CDR2 FYNNEI. CDR3 length equals 14 residues. V was pared by 6 bases and J by 5 bases, with 5 bases of the junction left unmatched. CDR3 nucleotides: TGTGCCAGCAGCGGGGGGGCCTTAACCGGGGAGCTGTTTTTT. Translated, it gives CASSGGALTGELFF.

The chain is built from TRBV2 and TRBJ2-5; 7 positions match TRBD2. J lost 2 bases, V lost 4 bases, and 7 bases had no gene match. This CDR3 is 15 amino acids long. CDR1 is SNHLY, CDR2 FYNNEI, per germline. CDR3 region: CASSVSSGIQETQYF. CDR3 nucleotide sequence: TGTGCCAGCAGTGTGTCTAGCGGTATACAAGAGACCCAGTACTTC.

V usage is TRBV14 and J usage is TRBJ1-1, with unresolved D. The CDR3 runs to 13 residues. Germline values: CDR1 SGHDN, CDR2 FVKESK. The ends were cut back, 4 bases at V and 0 bases at J, with 6 bases in the middle. CDR3 in amino acids: CASSRTVNTEAFF. In DNA form, the CDR3 reads TGTGCCAGCAGCCGTACAGTGAACACTGAAGCTTTCTTT.

This clone appeared a single time. The rearrangement joins TRBV2 to TRBJ1-5; 11 bases line up with TRBD1. V was pared by 4 bases and J by 3 bases, with 5 bases of the junction left unmatched. Germline V gene sequence: CDR1 SNHLY, CDR2 FYNNEI. The CDR3 runs to 16 residues. The CDR3 coding sequence is TGTGCCAGCAGTGGGGGGGACAGGGGGAACAATCAGCCCCAGCATTTT. This translates into CASSGGDRGNNQPQHF.

With regard to this clone: The same CDR3 also results from other DNA sequences found in this sample. The chain uses TRBV19 and TRBJ1-1; D remains ambiguous. Looked up from germline, CDR1 is LNHDA and CDR2 is SQIVND (reference sequence). This CDR3 spans 13 amino acids. V lost 3 bases to trimming and J lost 1 base, with 6 bases between them. Written as DNA, the CDR3 is TGTGCCAGTAGTATTTCGGGGAACACTGAAGCTTTCTTT. This encodes CASSISGNTEAFF.

The V and J genes are TRBV14 and TRBJ2-7; no clear D. The V gene's germline CDR1 is SGHDN and CDR2 FVKESK. The CDR3 extends over 13 amino acids. Trimming took off 6 bases at V and 0 bases at J, with 9 bases between the two ends. The CDR3 DNA follows: TGTGCCAGCAGAAGGACGGGCTCCTACGAGCAGTACTTC. It encodes CASRRTGSYEQYF.